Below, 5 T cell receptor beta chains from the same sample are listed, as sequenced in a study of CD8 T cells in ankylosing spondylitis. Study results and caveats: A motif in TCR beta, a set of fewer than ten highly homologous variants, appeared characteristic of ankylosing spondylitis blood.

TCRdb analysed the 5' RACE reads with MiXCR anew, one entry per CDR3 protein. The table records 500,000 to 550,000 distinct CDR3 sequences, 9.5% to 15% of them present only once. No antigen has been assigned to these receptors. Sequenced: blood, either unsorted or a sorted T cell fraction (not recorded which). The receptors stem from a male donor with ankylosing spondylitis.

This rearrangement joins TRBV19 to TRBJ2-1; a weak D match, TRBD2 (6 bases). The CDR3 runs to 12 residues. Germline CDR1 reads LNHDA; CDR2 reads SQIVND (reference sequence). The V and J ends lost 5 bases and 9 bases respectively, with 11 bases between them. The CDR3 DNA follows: TGTGCCAGTAGTGGTACTAGCAGTGAGCAGTTCTTC. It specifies CASSGTSSEQFF.

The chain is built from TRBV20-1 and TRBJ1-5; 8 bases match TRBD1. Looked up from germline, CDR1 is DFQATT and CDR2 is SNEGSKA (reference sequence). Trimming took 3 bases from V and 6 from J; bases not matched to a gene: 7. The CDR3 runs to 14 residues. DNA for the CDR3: TGCAGTGCTAGCCGGGACAGGCAAAGTCAGCCCCAGCATTTT. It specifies CSASRDRQSQPQHF.

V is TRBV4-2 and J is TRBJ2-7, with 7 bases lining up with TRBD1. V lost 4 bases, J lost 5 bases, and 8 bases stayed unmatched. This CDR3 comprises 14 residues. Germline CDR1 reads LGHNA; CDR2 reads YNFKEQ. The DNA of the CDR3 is TGTGCCAGCAGCCTTAGGGGGACAGCGGACGAGCAGTACTTC. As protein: CASSLRGTADEQYF.

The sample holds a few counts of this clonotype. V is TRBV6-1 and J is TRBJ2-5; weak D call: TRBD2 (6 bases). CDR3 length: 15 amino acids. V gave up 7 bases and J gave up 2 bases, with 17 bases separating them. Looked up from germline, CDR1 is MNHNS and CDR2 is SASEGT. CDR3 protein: CASNPLSGLQETQYF. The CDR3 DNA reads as TGTGCCAGCAACCCGTTAAGCGGGTTACAAGAGACCCAGTACTTC.

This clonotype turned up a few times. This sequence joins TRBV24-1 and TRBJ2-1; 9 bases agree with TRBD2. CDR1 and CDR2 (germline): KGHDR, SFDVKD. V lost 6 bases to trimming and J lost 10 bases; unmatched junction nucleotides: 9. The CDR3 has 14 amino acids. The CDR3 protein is CATSRIAGDWEQFF. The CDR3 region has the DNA TGTGCCACCAGTCGGATAGCGGGAGATTGGGAGCAGTTCTTC.